This T cell receptor beta chain was observed in a study of cytomegalovirus exposure and HLA in healthy donors. Across the whole study: Of all 400 or so donors who were genotyped, roughly 85% belonged to the Caucasian-associated ancestry cluster.

Study-level points and caveats: In all likelihood, a cluster of highly shared sequence variants was a sequencing artifact. The productive fraction for most TCR beta V segments was about 90% or about 30% in an earlier analysis.

This clone was seen once. Its antigen is not known. The PCR had 60 Vbeta and 13 Jbeta primers. Assay: immunoSEQ multiplex PCR; the TCRdb copy retains only in-frame clones and omits some. The sample contains some 140,000 clones, 60% to 80% of which appear only once. The CDR3 is made up of 15 amino acids. Germline V lookup: CDR1 MDHEN, CDR2 SYDVKM. The ends lost 0 bases at V and 5 bases at J; junction bases unmatched: 4. The receptor was derived from a man aged 30 to 45 in good health and CMV-seronegative. Sequencing used PBMCs. The rearrangement links TRBV28 to TRBJ2-1, with 7 bases identical to TRBD2. The CDR3 region has the DNA TGTGCCAGCAGTTTATGGGGGACTACTAACAATGAGCAGTTCTTC. The encoded protein is CASSLWGTTNNEQFF.